What follows describes a single T cell receptor (beta chain). The antigen it binds to is not known. No much larger clone exists at a distance of one base, and base qualities are not known. A FACSAria II was used to sort memory CD4+ T cells, defined as single viable CD3+CD4+CD8-CD45RO+ cells. To determine CMV serostatus, a Roche Elecsys assay was used that detects serum IgG against CMV pp150, pp28, p38 and p52. After the samples were thawed, total CD4+ T cells were enriched through positive selection using CD4 magnetic microbeads. The samples came from a separate study whose specific focus was interrogating the CD4+ T cell memory repertoire. Peripheral blood mononuclear cells were isolated and cryopreserved according to standard operating procedures, and serum was kept at -80 degrees C. The staining relied on CD3-PerCP (BW264/56), CD4-APC (RPA-T4), CD45RO-PE (UCHT1) and CD8-Pacific Orange (3B5) antibodies, and Sytox blue was used to exclude non-viable cells.

The data were taken from a study of memory CD4+ T cells and cytomegalovirus serostatus (dated by TCRdb to the late 2010s). Background on the whole study: The cohort included approximately 35 healthy adults from Belgium, of whom 9 were CMV seropositive and 24 were CMV seronegative. The study sequenced CD4+ memory TCRbeta repertoires of a Belgian cohort with known cytomegalovirus serostatus to replicate a published TCR-based CMV serostatus classifier. Broader findings and caveats from the paper: Only CD4+CD45RO+ memory cells were sequenced, in contrast to the original study, in which naive and memory CD4+ and CD8+ populations were covered. On the Belgian cohort, the classifier built on the original framework reached a median bootstrapped AUC of about 0.95, with a 95% CI of 0.76-1.00. For predicting CMV serostatus, the median bootstrapped AUC was roughly 0.95 using the original framework and less than 0.93 using a US-trained random forest. Of roughly 170 previously reported CMV-associated TCRbeta sequences, about 72 appeared in the CD4+ memory repertoires, each in one to five individuals. Results were interpreted as suggesting that the CMV-associated TCR signature is largely present in the CD4+ memory repertoire.

At the junction V is shortened by 7 bases and J by 3 bases, with 17 bases in between. The germline V gene encodes CDR1 SGHDT and CDR2 YYEEEE. Spanning cysteine to phenylalanine, the CDR3 consists of 15 amino acids. Only the CDR3 DNA stays, 45 bases, in frame from base 1. The Quick-DNA Microprep Kit was used to extract genomic DNA from the sorted cells. TCRbeta DNA was amplified with the immunoSEQ hsTCRbeta kit following the manufacturer's protocol. TCRbeta libraries were sequenced on an Illumina MiSeq instrument. Per the original workflow: After out-of-frame sequences were removed, 2,204,828 distinct TCRbeta sequences remained, averaging about 67,000 per individual. Each individual was scored using the number of 160 or so previously reported CMV-associated TCRbeta sequences that the individual carried and the total number of productive distinct TCRbeta sequences. A beta-binomial model was reimplemented in Python, and random forests from scikit-learn, run with default parameters, were trained on data from the US cohort. Classifier performance on the Belgian cohort was summarized as median AUC with percentile confidence intervals over 10,000 bootstrap iterations. As stored in TCRdb, this immuneACCESS dataset retains in-frame rearrangements with V and J assigned. A fraction of the clones does not appear; measured against another copy, unresolved V genes explain less than half of the discrepancy, and the remainder lacks a known reason. That table gives V, J and clone size, and the DNA gave D and trimming. The sample records 60,000 to 75,000 clones, over 60% of which are singletons. Over 0.4% of the sample comes from the top ten.

The sequenced sample was memory CD4+ T cells from blood. The sequence is built from TRBV5-6 and TRBJ1-3; no D gene can be assigned with confidence. This TCR was sampled from an adult in good health and CMV-seronegative. Some clones in this sample may be carry-over from other donors' samples. For the CDR3, the sequence is CASGTNAGSGNTIYF. The nucleotide sequence is TGTGCCAGCGGCACGAACGCGGGAAGTGGAAACACCATATATTTT.